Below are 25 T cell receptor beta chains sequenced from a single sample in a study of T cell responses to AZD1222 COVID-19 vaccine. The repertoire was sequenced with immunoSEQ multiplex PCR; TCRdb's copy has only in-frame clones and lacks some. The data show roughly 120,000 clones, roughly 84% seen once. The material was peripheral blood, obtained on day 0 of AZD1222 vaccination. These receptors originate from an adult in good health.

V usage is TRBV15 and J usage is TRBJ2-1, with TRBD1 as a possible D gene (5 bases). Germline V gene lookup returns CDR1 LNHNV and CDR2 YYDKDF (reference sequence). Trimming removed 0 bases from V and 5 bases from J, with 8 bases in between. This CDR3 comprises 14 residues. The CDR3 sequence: CATSREGVHNEQFF. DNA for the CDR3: TGTGCCACCAGCAGAGAAGGGGTACACAATGAGCAGTTCTTC. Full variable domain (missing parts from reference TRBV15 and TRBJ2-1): DAMVIQNPRYQVTQFGKPVTLSCSQTLNHNVMYWYQQKSSQAPKLLFHYYDKDFNNEADTPDNFQSRRPNTSFCFLDIRSPGLGDTAMYLCATSREGVHNEQFFGPGTRLTVL.

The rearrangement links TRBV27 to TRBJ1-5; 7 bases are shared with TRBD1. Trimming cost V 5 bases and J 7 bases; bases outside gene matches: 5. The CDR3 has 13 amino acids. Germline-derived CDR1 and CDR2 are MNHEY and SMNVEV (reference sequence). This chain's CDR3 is CASSLDREQPQHF. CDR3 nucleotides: TGTGCCAGCAGTCTCGACAGGGAACAGCCCCAGCATTTT.

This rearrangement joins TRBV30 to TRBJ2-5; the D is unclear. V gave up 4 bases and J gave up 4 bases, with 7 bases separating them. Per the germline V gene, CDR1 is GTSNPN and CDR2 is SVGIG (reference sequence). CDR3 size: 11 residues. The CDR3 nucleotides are TGTGCCTGGACAGTGGGAGAGACCCAGTACTTC. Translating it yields CAWTVGETQYF.

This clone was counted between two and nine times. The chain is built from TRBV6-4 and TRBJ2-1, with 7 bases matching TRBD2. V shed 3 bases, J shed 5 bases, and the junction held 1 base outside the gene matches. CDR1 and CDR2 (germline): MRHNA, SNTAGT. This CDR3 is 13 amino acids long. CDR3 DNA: TGTGCCAGCAGTGAGAGCGGGAACAATGAGCAGTTCTTC. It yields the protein CASSESGNNEQFF.

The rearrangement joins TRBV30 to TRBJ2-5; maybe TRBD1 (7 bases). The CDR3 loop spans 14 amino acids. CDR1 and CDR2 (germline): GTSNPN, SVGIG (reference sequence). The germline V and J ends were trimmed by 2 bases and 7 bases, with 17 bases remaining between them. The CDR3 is CAWSLSRQGGTQYF. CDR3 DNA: TGTGCCTGGAGTCTCTCCAGACAGGGAGGGACCCAGTACTTC.

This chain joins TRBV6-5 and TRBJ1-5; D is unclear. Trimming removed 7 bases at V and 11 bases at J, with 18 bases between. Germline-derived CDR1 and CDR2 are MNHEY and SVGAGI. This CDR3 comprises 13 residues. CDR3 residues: CASITESGLAQHF. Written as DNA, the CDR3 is TGTGCCAGCATCACGGAGTCTGGGTTGGCCCAGCATTTT.

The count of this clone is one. CDR3 DNA sequence: TGCAGCGTTGAAAAATTACAAGGCGATGAGCAGTTCTTC. Protein: CSVEKLQGDEQFF. The chain is built from TRBV29-1 and TRBJ2-1; D remains unclear. Germline V gives CDR1 SQVTM, CDR2 ANQGSEA. The CDR3 is made up of 13 amino acids. V was shortened by 2 bases and J by 8 bases, with 13 bases between the two germline ends.

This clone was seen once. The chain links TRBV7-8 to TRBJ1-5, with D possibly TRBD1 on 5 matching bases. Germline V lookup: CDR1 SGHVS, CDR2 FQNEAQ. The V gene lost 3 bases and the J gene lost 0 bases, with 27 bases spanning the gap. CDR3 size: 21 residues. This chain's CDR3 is CASSFGATGVYQENSNQPQHF. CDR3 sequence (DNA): TGTGCCAGCAGCTTTGGGGCAACAGGAGTGTACCAGGAAAATAGCAATCAGCCCCAGCATTTT.

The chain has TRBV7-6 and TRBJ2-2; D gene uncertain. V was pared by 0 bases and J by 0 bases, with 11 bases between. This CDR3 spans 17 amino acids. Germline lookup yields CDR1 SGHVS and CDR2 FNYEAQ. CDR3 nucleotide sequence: TGTGCCAGCAGCTTAGCGCTTGACCCCGCGAACACCGGGGAGCTGTTTTTT. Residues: CASSLALDPANTGELFF.

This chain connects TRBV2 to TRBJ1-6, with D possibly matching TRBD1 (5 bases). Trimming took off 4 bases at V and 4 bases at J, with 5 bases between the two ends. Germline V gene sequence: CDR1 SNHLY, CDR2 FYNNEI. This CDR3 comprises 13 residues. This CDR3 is CASSGQYNSPLHF. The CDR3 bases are TGTGCCAGCAGTGGACAGTATAATTCACCCCTCCACTTT. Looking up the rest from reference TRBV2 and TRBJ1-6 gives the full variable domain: EPEVTQTPSHQVTQMGQEVILRCVPISNHLYFYWYRQILGQKVEFLVSFYNNEISEKSEIFDDQFSVERPDGSNFTLKIRSTKLEDSAMYFCASSGQYNSPLHFGNGTRLTVT.

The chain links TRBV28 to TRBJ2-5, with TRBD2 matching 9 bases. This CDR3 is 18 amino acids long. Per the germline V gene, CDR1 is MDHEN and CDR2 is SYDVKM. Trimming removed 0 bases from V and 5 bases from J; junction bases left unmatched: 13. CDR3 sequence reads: CASSLWTPGGGVSETQYF. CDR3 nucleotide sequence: TGTGCCAGCAGTTTATGGACCCCTGGCGGGGGGGTTAGTGAGACCCAGTACTTC.

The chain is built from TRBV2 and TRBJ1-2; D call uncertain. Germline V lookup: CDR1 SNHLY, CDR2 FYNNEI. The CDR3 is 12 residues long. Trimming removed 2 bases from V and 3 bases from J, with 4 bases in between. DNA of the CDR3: TGTGCCAGCAGTGAACGGCACTATGGCTACACCTTC. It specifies CASSERHYGYTF. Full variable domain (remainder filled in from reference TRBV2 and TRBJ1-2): EPEVTQTPSHQVTQMGQEVILRCVPISNHLYFYWYRQILGQKVEFLVSFYNNEISEKSEIFDDQFSVERPDGSNFTLKIRSTKLEDSAMYFCASSERHYGYTFGSGTRLTVV.

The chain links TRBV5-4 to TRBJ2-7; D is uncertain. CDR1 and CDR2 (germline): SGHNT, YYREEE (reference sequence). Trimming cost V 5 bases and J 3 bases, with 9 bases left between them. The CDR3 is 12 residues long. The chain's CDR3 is CASSQGGYEQYF. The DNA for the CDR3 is TGTGCCAGCAGTCAAGGTGGCTACGAGCAGTACTTC. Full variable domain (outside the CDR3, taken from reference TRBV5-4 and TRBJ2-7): ETGVTQSPTHLIKTRGQQVTLRCSSQSGHNTVSWYQQALGQGPQFIFQYYREEENGRGNFPPRFSGLQFPNYSSELNVNALELDDSALYLCASSQGGYEQYFGPGTRLTVT.

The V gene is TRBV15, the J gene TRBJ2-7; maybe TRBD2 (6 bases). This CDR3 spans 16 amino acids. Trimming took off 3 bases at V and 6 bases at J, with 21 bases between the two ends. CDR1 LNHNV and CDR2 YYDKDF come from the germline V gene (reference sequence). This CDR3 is CATSRERTGVFVEQYF. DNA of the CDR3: TGTGCCACCAGCAGGGAAAGGACGGGAGTTTTTGTCGAGCAGTACTTC.

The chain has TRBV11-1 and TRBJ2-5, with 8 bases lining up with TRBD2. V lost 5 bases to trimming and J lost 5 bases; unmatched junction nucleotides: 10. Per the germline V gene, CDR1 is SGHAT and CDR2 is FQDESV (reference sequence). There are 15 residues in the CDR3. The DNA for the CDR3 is TGTGCCAGCAGCAAAAACGGGGGGGCCGGGGAGACCCAGTACTTC. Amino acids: CASSKNGGAGETQYF.

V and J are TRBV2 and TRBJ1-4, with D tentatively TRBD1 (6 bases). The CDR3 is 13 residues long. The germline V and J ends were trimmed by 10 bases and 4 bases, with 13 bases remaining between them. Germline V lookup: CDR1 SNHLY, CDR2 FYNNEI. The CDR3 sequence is CATHRDHNEKLFF. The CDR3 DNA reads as TGTGCCACCCACAGGGACCATAATGAAAAACTGTTTTTT.

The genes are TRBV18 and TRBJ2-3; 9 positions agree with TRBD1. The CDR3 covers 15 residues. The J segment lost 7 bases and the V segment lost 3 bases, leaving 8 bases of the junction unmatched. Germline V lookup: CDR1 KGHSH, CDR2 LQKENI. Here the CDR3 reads CASSPGQGILHTQYF. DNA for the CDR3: TGTGCCAGCTCACCGGGACAGGGAATCCTACATACGCAGTATTTT.

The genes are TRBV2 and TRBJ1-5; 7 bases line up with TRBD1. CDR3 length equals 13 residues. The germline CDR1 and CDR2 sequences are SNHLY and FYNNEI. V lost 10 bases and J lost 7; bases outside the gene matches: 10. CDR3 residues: CATKDREGQPQHF. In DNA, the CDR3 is TGTGCCACAAAAGACAGGGAAGGACAGCCCCAGCATTTT.

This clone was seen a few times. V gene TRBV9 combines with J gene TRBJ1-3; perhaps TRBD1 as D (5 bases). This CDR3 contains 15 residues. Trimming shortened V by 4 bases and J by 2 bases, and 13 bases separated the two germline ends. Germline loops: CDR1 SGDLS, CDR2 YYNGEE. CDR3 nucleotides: TGTGCCAGCAGCCCCCGTGGCAGGGCTGGAAACACCATATATTTT. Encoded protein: CASSPRGRAGNTIYF.

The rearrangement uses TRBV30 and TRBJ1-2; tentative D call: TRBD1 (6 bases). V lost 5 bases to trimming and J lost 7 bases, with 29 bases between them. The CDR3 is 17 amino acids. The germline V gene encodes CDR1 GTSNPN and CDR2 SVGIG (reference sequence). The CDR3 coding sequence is TGTGCCTGGGGGGGGGATGGACGGACAGCCCAAAATGTTGGCTACACCTTC. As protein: CAWGGDGRTAQNVGYTF.

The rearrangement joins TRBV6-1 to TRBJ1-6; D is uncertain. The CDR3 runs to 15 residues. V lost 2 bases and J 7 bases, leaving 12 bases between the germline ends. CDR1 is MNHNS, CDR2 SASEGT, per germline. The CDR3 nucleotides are TGTGCCAGCAGTGAAAGACGCCTACTCAATTCACCCCTCCACTTT. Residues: CASSERRLLNSPLHF.

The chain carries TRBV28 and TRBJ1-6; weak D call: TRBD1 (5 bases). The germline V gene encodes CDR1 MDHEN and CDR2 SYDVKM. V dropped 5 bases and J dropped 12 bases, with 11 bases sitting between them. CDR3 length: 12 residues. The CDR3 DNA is TGTGCCAGCAGTAAAATGGGGCTACCCCTCCACTTT. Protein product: CASSKMGLPLHF.

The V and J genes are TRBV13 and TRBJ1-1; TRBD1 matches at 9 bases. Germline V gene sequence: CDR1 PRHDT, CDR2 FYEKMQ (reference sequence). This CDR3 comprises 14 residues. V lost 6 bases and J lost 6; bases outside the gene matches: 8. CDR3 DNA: TGTGCCAGCAGAAAAGGACAGGGGATAGCTGAAGCTTTCTTT. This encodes CASRKGQGIAEAFF. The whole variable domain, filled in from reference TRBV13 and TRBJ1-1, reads AAGVIQSPRHLIKEKRETATLKCYPIPRHDTVYWYQQGPGQDPQFLISFYEKMQSDKGSIPDRFSAQQFSDYHSELNMSSLELGDSALYFCASRKGQGIAEAFFGQGTRLTVV.

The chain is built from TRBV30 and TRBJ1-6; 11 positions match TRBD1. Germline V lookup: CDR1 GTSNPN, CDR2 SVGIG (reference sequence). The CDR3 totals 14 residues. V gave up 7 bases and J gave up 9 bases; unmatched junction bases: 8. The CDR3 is CASVGGTGGSPLHF. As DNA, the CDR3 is TGTGCCTCCGTGGGGGGGACAGGGGGTTCACCCCTCCACTTT. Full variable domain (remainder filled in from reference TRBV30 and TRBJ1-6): SQTIHQWPATLVQPVGSPLSLECTVEGTSNPNLYWYRQAAGRGLQLLFYSVGIGQISSEVPQNLSASRPQDRQFILSSKKLLLSDSGFYLCASVGGTGGSPLHFGNGTRLTVT.

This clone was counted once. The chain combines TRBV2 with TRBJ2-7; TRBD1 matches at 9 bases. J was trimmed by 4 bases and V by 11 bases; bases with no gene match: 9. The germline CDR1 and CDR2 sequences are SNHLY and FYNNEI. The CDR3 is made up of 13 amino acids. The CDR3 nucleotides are TGTGCCGTGTTGGGCGGGACAGGGTACGAGCAGTACTTC. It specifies CAVLGGTGYEQYF. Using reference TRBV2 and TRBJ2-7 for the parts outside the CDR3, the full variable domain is EPEVTQTPSHQVTQMGQEVILRCVPISNHLYFYWYRQILGQKVEFLVSFYNNEISEKSEIFDDQFSVERPDGSNFTLKIRSTKLEDSAMYFCAVLGGTGYEQYFGPGTRLTVT.